The 29 T cell receptor beta chains listed next were all sequenced from one sample in a study of T cells in Graves' hyperthyroidism and ophthalmopathy. TCR beta CDR3 regions were amplified from RNA. The study used the HTBI primer set for a first-round RT-PCR of the TCR CDR3. TCRdb re-analysed the multiplex PCR reads in MiXCR, keeping a single row per CDR3 protein. The sample carries hundreds of thousands of distinct CDR3 sequences, 12% to 15% recorded once. The sequenced material came from blood. Receptors originate from a woman aged 18-30 years with Graves' hyperthyroidism.

The chain carries TRBV29-1 and TRBJ2-3; the D is unclear. With 7 bases removed from V and 2 bases from J, the gap between germline ends came to 7 bases. CDR1 and CDR2 from the germline V gene are SQVTM and ANQGSEA. The CDR3 runs to 11 residues. CDR3 amino acids: CSGSYTDTQYF. The CDR3 DNA reads as TGCAGCGGTTCGTACACAGATACGCAGTATTTT.

This clonotype was observed a few times. The chain combines TRBV18 with TRBJ2-7; no clear D. The germline V and J ends were trimmed by 5 bases and 6 bases, with 8 bases remaining between them. The CDR3 runs 11 residues. Germline assignment: CDR1 KGHSH and CDR2 LQKENI. The CDR3 loop is CASSGNAEQYF. The DNA of the CDR3 is TGTGCCAGCTCAGGGAACGCCGAGCAGTACTTC.

This clonotype was seen a handful of times. The V call is TRBV6-2 or TRBV6-3, the J call TRBJ2-7; D remains unclear. Looked up from germline, CDR1 is MNHEY and CDR2 is SVGEGT. V lost 8 bases and J lost 6, with 20 bases in between. The CDR3 loop spans 14 amino acids. The CDR3 region is CASLRGQRTSEQYF. As DNA, the CDR3 is TGTGCCAGCCTTAGAGGCCAGAGAACGTCCGAGCAGTACTTC.

This clonotype was seen repeatedly, ten times or more. This rearrangement joins TRBV7-3 to TRBJ2-7, with D possibly matching TRBD1 (6 bases). The V and J ends lost 0 bases and 5 bases respectively, with 11 bases between them. CDR3 length: 14 residues. The germline gives CDR1 SGHTA, CDR2 FQGTGA. The CDR3 nucleotides are TGTGCCAGCAGCTTAACGTTGGACAGCCACGAGCAGTACTTC. This sequence encodes CASSLTLDSHEQYF.

The chain carries TRBV29-1 and TRBJ2-1, with a tentative D call TRBD2 (6 bases). The V gene lost 8 bases and the J gene lost 3 bases, with 17 bases spanning the gap. Germline assignment: CDR1 SQVTM and CDR2 ANQGSEA. The CDR3 length is 14 residues. The chain's CDR3 is CSIGTSYSYNEQFF. CDR3 DNA sequence: TGCAGCATAGGGACTTCATATAGCTACAATGAGCAGTTCTTC.

This clonotype was counted only a few times. The J gene is TRBJ2-2, the V gene TRBV15; D not resolved. With 5 bases removed from V and 6 bases from J, the gap between germline ends came to 10 bases. The CDR3 runs to 13 residues. The germline V gene has CDR1 LNHNV and CDR2 YYDKDF (reference sequence). As DNA, the CDR3 is TGTGCCACCAGCTTACGGTCCCCCGGGGAGCTGTTTTTT. Amino acids: CATSLRSPGELFF.

This clonotype was seen more than once but under ten times. V and J are TRBV2 and TRBJ2-7, with D perhaps TRBD2 (11 bases). This CDR3 spans 17 amino acids. V was clipped by 4 bases and J by 3 bases, with 22 bases between them. CDR1 is SNHLY and CDR2 is FYNNEI in the germline V gene. CDR3 coding DNA: TGTGCCAGCAGTGGACAGGGGGCGGGACTAGCGGACTACGAGCAGTACTTC. Translated, it gives CASSGQGAGLADYEQYF.

The chain couples TRBV29-1 to TRBJ2-1, with TRBD2 matching 14 bases. This CDR3 contains 15 residues. Germline values: CDR1 SQVTM, CDR2 ANQGSEA. Trimming removed 7 bases from V and 7 bases from J; junction bases left unmatched: 9. The CDR3: CSGEGTSGRSNEQFF. Here the CDR3 DNA reads TGCAGCGGCGAGGGGACTAGCGGGAGAAGTAATGAGCAGTTCTTC.

This clonotype has ten or more counts. This chain links TRBV7-8 with TRBJ2-6, with a weak D call TRBD1 (6 bases). V was shortened by 4 bases and J by 0 bases, with 10 bases between the two germline ends. CDR1 is SGHVS and CDR2 is FQNEAQ in the germline V gene. The CDR3 length is 16 residues. The CDR3 loop reads CASSSGTLSGANVLTF. CDR3 DNA: TGTGCCAGCAGCTCAGGGACACTCTCTGGGGCCAACGTCCTGACTTTC.

This clonotype was recorded many times. The chain joins TRBV2 to TRBJ2-7; D tentatively fits TRBD1 or TRBD2 (5 bases each). V lost 6 bases and J 2 bases, leaving 17 bases between the germline ends. Germline loops: CDR1 SNHLY, CDR2 FYNNEI. CDR3 length: 15 amino acids. This chain's CDR3 is CASSPEKGPTYEQYF. The CDR3 coding sequence is TGTGCCAGCAGCCCAGAGAAGGGACCAACCTACGAGCAGTACTTC.

This clonotype has a handful of counts. The chain has TRBV12-3 or TRBV12-4 and TRBJ2-3; TRBD2 might be the D (6 bases). Trimming removed 3 bases at V and 3 bases at J, with 22 bases between. The CDR3 totals 18 residues. The CDR3 DNA follows: TGTGCCAGCAGTTTCTCGATAGGAGGCGGAGGGAGGACAGATACGCAGTATTTT. The encoded protein is CASSFSIGGGGRTDTQYF.

This clonotype was counted many times. This chain's CDR3 is CASSSIDGAKASTDTQYF. In DNA, the CDR3 is TGTGCCAGCAGCTCAATTGACGGGGCCAAGGCTAGCACAGATACGCAGTATTTT. The chain links TRBV28 to TRBJ2-3, with D perhaps TRBD1 or TRBD2 (5 bases each). Germline lookup yields CDR1 MDHEN and CDR2 SYDVKM. The CDR3 totals 18 residues. V was cut by 6 bases and J by 0 bases, with 22 bases left in between.

This clonotype was observed many times. The rearrangement joins TRBV12-3 or TRBV12-4 to TRBJ2-7, with D tentatively TRBD1 or TRBD2 (5 bases each). The length of the CDR3 is 18 residues. V was cut by 6 bases and J by 1 base, with 25 bases left in between. CDR3 in DNA: TGTGCCAGCAGACAAACTCCGGGACGACAATTCGCTTCCTACGAGCAGTACTTC. Translating gives CASRQTPGRQFASYEQYF.

The CDR3 nucleotides read TGCAGTGCGCCGATCCAGGGGGCTTTTACCTACGAGCAGTACTTC. Its translation is CSAPIQGAFTYEQYF. The chain joins TRBV20-1 to TRBJ2-7; the match to TRBD1 covers 8 bases. The CDR3 covers 15 residues. The V segment lost 6 bases and the J segment 2 bases; nucleotides outside the gene matches: 12. CDR1 is DFQATT and CDR2 is SNEGSKA in the germline V gene (reference sequence).

This clonotype has more than one count but fewer than ten. V is TRBV30 and J is TRBJ2-7; D may be TRBD1 (6 bases). The germline gives CDR1 GTSNPN, CDR2 SVGIG (reference sequence). The CDR3 has 13 residues. Trimming left V 6 bases short and J 5 bases short, with 17 bases between. The CDR3 is CACHPGAAHEQYF. DNA of the CDR3: TGTGCCTGTCACCCAGGGGCGGCCCACGAGCAGTACTTC. The variable domain in full, with the rest retrieved from reference TRBV30 and TRBJ2-7, is SQTIHQWPATLVQPVGSPLSLECTVEGTSNPNLYWYRQAAGRGLQLLFYSVGIGQISSEVPQNLSASRPQDRQFILSSKKLLLSDSGFYLCACHPGAAHEQYFGPGTRLTVT.

This clonotype was seen only a few times. V and J are TRBV29-1 and TRBJ1-2; 8 bases map to TRBD1. This CDR3 is 14 amino acids long. J gave up 0 bases and V 5 bases, and 5 bases lay outside the gene matches. CDR1 is SQVTM, CDR2 ANQGSEA, per germline. CDR3 amino acids: CSVSRDRTNYGYTF. The CDR3 DNA sequence: TGCAGCGTTTCCCGGGACAGGACTAACTATGGCTACACCTTC. The whole variable domain, filled in from reference TRBV29-1 and TRBJ1-2, reads SAVISQKPSRDICQRGTSLTIQCQVDSQVTMMFWYRQQPGQSLTLIATANQGSEATYESGFVIDKFPISRPNLTFSTLTVSNMSPEDSSIYLCSVSRDRTNYGYTFGSGTRLTVV.

This clonotype came up a few times. The CDR3 nucleotides are TGTGCCAGCAGTTACTGGGCCCCTAGCGGGAGGGCGAGCTCCTACGAGCAGTACTTC. Residues: CASSYWAPSGRASSYEQYF. The genes are TRBV6-6 and TRBJ2-7, with 12 nucleotides matching TRBD2. J lost 0 bases, V lost 1 base, and 10 bases had no gene match. From germline, CDR1 is MNHNY and CDR2 SVGAGI (reference sequence). This CDR3 contains 19 residues.

This chain uses TRBV6-1 with TRBJ2-7; TRBD1 matches at 9 bases. V lost 11 bases, J lost 2 bases, and 4 bases stayed unmatched. Germline CDR1 is MNHNS and CDR2 is SASEGT. The CDR3 runs 12 residues. The CDR3 loop is CAVRTGAYEQYF. CDR3 DNA sequence: TGTGCCGTCAGGACAGGGGCCTACGAGCAGTACTTC.

This clonotype has a handful of counts. A clone one base away is much larger, so this may be a read error. This rearrangement joins TRBV7-9 to TRBJ2-7, with a tentative D call TRBD2 (5 bases). CDR3 length equals 14 residues. V was shortened by 2 bases and J by 6 bases, with 14 bases between the two germline ends. CDR1 and CDR2 (germline): SEHNR, FQNEAQ (reference sequence). CDR3 amino acids: CASSLRADFTEQYF. In DNA form, the CDR3 reads TGTGCCAGCAGCTTAAGAGCGGACTTTACCGAGCAGTACTTC.

This clonotype was counted at least ten times. This sequence joins TRBV7-2 and TRBJ2-7; D possibly uses TRBD1 or TRBD2 (5 bases each). Trimming left V 2 bases short and J 4 bases short, with 15 bases between. The V gene's germline CDR1 is SGHTA and CDR2 FQGNSA. This CDR3 region has 15 residues. This chain's CDR3 is CASSLIPGAFYEQYF. CDR3 DNA: TGTGCCAGCAGCTTAATTCCCGGGGCCTTTTACGAGCAGTACTTC.

This clonotype was counted many times. The chain has TRBV11-2 and TRBJ2-3; 10 nucleotides match TRBD2. Germline V gene sequence: CDR1 SGHAT, CDR2 FQNNGV. CDR3 length: 17 residues. V dropped 3 bases and J dropped 3; count of bases not matched to a gene: 9. This CDR3 is CASSFISASGSTDTQYF. Here the CDR3 DNA reads TGTGCCAGCAGCTTTATAAGCGCTAGCGGGAGTACAGATACGCAGTATTTT.

This clonotype was picked up many times. The V call is TRBV11-3, the J call TRBJ2-4; TRBD2 agrees at 7 bases. This CDR3 spans 19 amino acids. Germline CDR1 and CDR2: SGHNT and YENEEA. The V and J ends lost 2 bases and 0 bases, in that order; junction bases with no gene match: 13. This chain's CDR3 is CASSLPTSISGLAKNIQYF. CDR3 in DNA: TGTGCCAGCAGCTTACCTACTTCCATTAGCGGGCTAGCCAAAAACATTCAGTACTTC.

This clonotype was detected many times. This chain uses TRBV5-1 with TRBJ1-1; 8 nucleotides line up with TRBD1. Germline CDR1 reads SGHRS; CDR2 reads YFSETQ. CDR3 size: 15 residues. Unmatched junction bases numbered 3, after V lost 1 base and J lost 1 base. The CDR3 loop reads CASSLTGGTNTEAFF. DNA for the CDR3: TGCGCCAGCAGCTTGACAGGGGGGACGAACACTGAAGCTTTCTTT.

Only a few counts were recorded for this clonotype. V gene TRBV27 combines with J gene TRBJ1-4; D might be TRBD1 (6 bases). Germline CDR1 is MNHEY and CDR2 is SMNVEV (reference sequence). V shed 6 bases and J shed 5 bases, with 19 bases lying between them. This CDR3 is 16 amino acids long. The CDR3 here is CASRTDPGGANEKLFF. As DNA, the CDR3 is TGTGCCAGCAGAACAGACCCGGGGGGGGCGAATGAAAAACTGTTTTTT.

The V and J genes are TRBV29-1 and TRBJ2-5; D is tentatively TRBD1 or TRBD2 (6 bases each). Germline loops: CDR1 SQVTM, CDR2 ANQGSEA. V lost 5 bases and J lost 4, with 20 bases in between. CDR3 size: 15 residues. CDR3 sequence reads: CSVSDARGAGETQYF. The CDR3 coding sequence is TGCAGCGTTTCGGACGCGAGGGGGGCAGGAGAGACCCAGTACTTC. Full variable domain (remainder filled in from reference TRBV29-1 and TRBJ2-5): SAVISQKPSRDICQRGTSLTIQCQVDSQVTMMFWYRQQPGQSLTLIATANQGSEATYESGFVIDKFPISRPNLTFSTLTVSNMSPEDSSIYLCSVSDARGAGETQYFGPGTRLLVL.

This clonotype was picked up many times. The chain links TRBV28 to TRBJ2-7; D is unclear. The CDR3 covers 14 residues. Looked up from germline, CDR1 is MDHEN and CDR2 is SYDVKM. Trimming removed 3 bases at V and 2 bases at J, with 11 bases between. The DNA for the CDR3 is TGTGCCAGCAGTTTGGGGTGGGCCCCCTACGAGCAGTACTTC. Translated: CASSLGWAPYEQYF. The entire variable domain, with the rest obtained from reference TRBV28 and TRBJ2-7, is as follows: DVKVTQSSRYLVKRTGEKVFLECVQDMDHENMFWYRQDPGLGLRLIYFSYDVKMKEKGDIPEGYSVSREKKERFSLILESASTNQTSMYLCASSLGWAPYEQYFGPGTRLTVT.

This chain uses TRBV5-1 with TRBJ2-6, with D maybe TRBD1 (5 bases). Trimming removed 0 bases from V and 1 base from J, with 26 bases in between. Germline V gene sequence: CDR1 SGHRS, CDR2 YFSETQ. This CDR3 contains 22 residues. DNA for the CDR3: TGCGCCAGCAGCTTGGTTGGGGCATTGTCCTCCCTCATTGGATCTGGGGCCAACGTCCTGACTTTC. This sequence encodes CASSLVGALSSLIGSGANVLTF.

This chain links TRBV28 with TRBJ1-1; TRBD1 is a possible D gene (6 bases). The CDR3 contains 13 residues. The V gene's germline CDR1 is MDHEN and CDR2 SYDVKM. Trimming pared 5 bases from V and 7 bases from J, leaving 14 bases between. The CDR3 nucleotides read TGTGCCAGCAGTACTTACAGGGAAAGTGAAGCTTTCTTT. Its translation is CASSTYRESEAFF.

The DNA of the CDR3 is TGTGCCAGCAGTTATGGGGGGCGCGGGGGCTACACCTTC. Residues: CASSYGGRGGYTF. The genes are TRBV6-5 and TRBJ1-2, with D perhaps TRBD1 (6 bases). Trimming pared 3 bases from V and 8 bases from J, leaving 13 bases between. The germline V gene encodes CDR1 MNHEY and CDR2 SVGAGI. This CDR3 comprises 13 residues.